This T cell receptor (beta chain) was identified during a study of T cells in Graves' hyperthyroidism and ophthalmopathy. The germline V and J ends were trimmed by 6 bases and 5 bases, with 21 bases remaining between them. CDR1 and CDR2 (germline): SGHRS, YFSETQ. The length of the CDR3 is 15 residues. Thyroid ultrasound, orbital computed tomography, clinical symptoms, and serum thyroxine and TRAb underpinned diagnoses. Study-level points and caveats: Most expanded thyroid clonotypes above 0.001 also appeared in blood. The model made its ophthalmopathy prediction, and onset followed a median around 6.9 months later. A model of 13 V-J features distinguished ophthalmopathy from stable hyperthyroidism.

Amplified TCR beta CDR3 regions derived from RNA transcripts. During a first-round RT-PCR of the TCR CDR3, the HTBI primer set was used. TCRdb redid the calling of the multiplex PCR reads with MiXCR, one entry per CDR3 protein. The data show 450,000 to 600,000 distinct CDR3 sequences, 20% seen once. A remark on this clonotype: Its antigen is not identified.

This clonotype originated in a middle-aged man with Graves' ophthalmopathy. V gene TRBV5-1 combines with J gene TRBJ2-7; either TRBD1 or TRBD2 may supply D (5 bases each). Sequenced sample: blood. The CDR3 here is CASKKDWGPVDEQYF. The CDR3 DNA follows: TGCGCCAGCAAGAAGGACTGGGGCCCGGTGGACGAGCAGTACTTC.